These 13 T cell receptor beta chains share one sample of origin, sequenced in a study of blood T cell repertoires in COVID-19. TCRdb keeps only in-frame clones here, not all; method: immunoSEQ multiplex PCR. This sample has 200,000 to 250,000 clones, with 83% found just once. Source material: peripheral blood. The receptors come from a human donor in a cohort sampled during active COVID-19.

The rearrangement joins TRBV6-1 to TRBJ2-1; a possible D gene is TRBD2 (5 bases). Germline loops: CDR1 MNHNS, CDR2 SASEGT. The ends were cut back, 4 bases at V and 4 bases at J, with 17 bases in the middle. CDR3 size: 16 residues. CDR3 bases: TGTGCCAGCAGTGGGATAGCGTCAACTCCTTACAATGAGCAGTTCTTC. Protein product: CASSGIASTPYNEQFF.

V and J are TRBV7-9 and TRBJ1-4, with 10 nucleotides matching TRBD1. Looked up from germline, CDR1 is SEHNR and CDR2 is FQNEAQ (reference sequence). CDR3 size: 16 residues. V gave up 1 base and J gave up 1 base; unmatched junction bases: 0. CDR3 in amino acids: CASSLGDRGTNEKLFF. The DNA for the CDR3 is TGTGCCAGCAGCTTAGGGGACAGGGGAACTAATGAAAAACTGTTTTTT.

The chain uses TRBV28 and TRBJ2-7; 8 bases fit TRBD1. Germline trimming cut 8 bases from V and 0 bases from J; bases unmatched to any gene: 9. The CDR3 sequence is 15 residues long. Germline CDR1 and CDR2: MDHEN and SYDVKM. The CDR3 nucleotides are TGTGCCAGCGTTCCTTACAGGGGGAGCTCCTACGAGCAGTACTTC. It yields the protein CASVPYRGSSYEQYF. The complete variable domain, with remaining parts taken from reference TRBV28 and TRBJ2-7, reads DVKVTQSSRYLVKRTGEKVFLECVQDMDHENMFWYRQDPGLGLRLIYFSYDVKMKEKGDIPEGYSVSREKKERFSLILESASTNQTSMYLCASVPYRGSSYEQYFGPGTRLTVT.

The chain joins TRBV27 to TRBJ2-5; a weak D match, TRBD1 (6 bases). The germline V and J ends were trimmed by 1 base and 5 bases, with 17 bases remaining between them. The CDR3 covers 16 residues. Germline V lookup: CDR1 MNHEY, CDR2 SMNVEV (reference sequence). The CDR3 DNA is TGTGCCAGCAGTTTATTGAGTTTGACAGGCGGCGAGACCCAGTACTTC. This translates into CASSLLSLTGGETQYF.

CDR3 DNA: TGTGCCAGCCAGAGGGCCACAGATACGCAGTATTTT. Protein: CASQRATDTQYF. The chain links TRBV2 to TRBJ2-3; maybe TRBD2 (5 bases). Trimming pared 8 bases from V and 2 bases from J, leaving 8 bases between. CDR3 length: 12 residues. In germline, CDR1 is SNHLY, CDR2 FYNNEI.

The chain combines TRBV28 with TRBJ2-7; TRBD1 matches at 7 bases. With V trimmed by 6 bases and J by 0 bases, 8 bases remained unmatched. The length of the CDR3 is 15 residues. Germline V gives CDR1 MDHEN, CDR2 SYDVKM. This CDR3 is CASSRPTGASYEQYF. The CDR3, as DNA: TGTGCCAGCAGCCGACCCACAGGGGCCTCCTACGAGCAGTACTTC.

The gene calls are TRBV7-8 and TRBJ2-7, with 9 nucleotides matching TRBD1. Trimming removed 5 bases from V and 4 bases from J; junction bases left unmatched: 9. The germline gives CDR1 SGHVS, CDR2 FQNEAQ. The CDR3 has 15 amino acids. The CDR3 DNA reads TGTGCCAGCAGCCAGGACAGGGGCCAACGTTACGAGCAGTACTTC. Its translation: CASSQDRGQRYEQYF.

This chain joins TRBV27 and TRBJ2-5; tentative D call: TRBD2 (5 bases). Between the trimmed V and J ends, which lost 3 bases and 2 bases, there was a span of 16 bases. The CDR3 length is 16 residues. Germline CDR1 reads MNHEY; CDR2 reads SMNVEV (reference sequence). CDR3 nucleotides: TGTGCCAGCAGTTTTAGCGAGGCAGGAGTACAAGAGACCCAGTACTTC. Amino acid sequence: CASSFSEAGVQETQYF.

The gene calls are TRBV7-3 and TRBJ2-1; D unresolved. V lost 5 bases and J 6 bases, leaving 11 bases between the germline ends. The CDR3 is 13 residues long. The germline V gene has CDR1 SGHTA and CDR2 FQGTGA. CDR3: CASSHPQSNEQFF. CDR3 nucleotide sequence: TGTGCCAGCAGCCACCCACAGTCCAATGAGCAGTTCTTC. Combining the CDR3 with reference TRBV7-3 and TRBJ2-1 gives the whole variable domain GAGVSQTPSNKVTEKGKYVELRCDPISGHTALYWYRQSLGQGPEFLIYFQGTGAADDSGLPNDRFFAVRPEGSVSTLKIQRTERGDSAVYLCASSHPQSNEQFFGPGTRLTVL.

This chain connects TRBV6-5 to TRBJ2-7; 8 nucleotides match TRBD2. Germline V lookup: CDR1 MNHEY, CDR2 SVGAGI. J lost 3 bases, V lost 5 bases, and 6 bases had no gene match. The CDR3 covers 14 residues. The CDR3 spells CASSPGGGFYEQYF. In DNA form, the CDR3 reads TGTGCCAGCAGTCCCGGGGGGGGTTTCTACGAGCAGTACTTC.

The CDR3 nucleotides read TGTGCCAGCATAAGAGGGACAAAGAATTCACCCCTCCACTTT. Translation: CASIRGTKNSPLHF. The rearrangement joins TRBV6-5 to TRBJ1-6; possible D gene TRBD1, 6 bases. V was clipped by 7 bases and J by 7 bases, with 14 bases between them. Germline-derived CDR1 and CDR2 are MNHEY and SVGAGI. This CDR3 contains 14 residues.

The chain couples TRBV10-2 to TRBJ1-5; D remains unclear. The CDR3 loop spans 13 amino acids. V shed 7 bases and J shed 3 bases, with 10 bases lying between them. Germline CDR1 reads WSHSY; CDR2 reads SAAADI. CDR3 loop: CASTRETNQPQHF. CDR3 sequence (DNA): TGCGCCAGCACCCGGGAGACCAATCAGCCCCAGCATTTT.

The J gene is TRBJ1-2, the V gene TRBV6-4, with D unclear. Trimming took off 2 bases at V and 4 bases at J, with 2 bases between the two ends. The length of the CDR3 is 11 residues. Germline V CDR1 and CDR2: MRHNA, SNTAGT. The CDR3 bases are TGTGCCAGCAGTGACCTCTATGGCTACACCTTC. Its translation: CASSDLYGYTF.